Below, 23 T cell receptor beta chains from the same sample are listed, as sequenced in a study of CD8 T cells in Susac syndrome. When the RNA was reverse transcribed, random hexamers were used with an input of about 0.5 to 1 ug. TCRdb reanalysed the immunoSEQ multiplex PCR reads using MiXCR and keeps one entry per CDR3 protein. There are roughly 110,000 distinct CDR3 sequences in the sample; approximately 94% occur only once, and 0.41% lies in the top ten. The sequenced material came from CD8+ T cells from PBMCs. These receptors all stem from a human donor with Susac syndrome.

V gene TRBV19 combines with J gene TRBJ2-1, with D tentatively TRBD2 (6 bases). The CDR3 consists of 15 residues. Trimming pared 7 bases from V and 3 bases from J, leaving 16 bases between. CDR1 is LNHDA and CDR2 is SQIVND in the germline V gene (reference sequence). In DNA form, the CDR3 reads TGTGCCAGTACCCGCGACCGAGCGGGCTACAATGAGCAGTTCTTC. Translated: CASTRDRAGYNEQFF.

The chain is built from TRBV4-3 and TRBJ2-5; 7 bases match TRBD2. J lost 1 base, V lost 3 bases, and 11 bases had no gene match. The CDR3 contains 17 residues. In germline, CDR1 is LGHNA, CDR2 YSLEER. The CDR3 spells CASSQRGGVVGQETQYF. The CDR3 DNA follows: TGCGCCAGCAGCCAGAGGGGAGGGGTGGTTGGCCAAGAGACCCAGTACTTC.

The chain couples TRBV2 to TRBJ2-7; 10 bases are a match to TRBD2. Trimming at V came to 3 bases and at J to 4 bases, leaving 3 bases not matched to a gene. CDR1 SNHLY and CDR2 FYNNEI come from the germline V gene. This CDR3 region has 14 residues. This CDR3 reads CASSEGLAFYEQYF. In nucleotides, the CDR3 is TGTGCCAGCAGTGAGGGACTAGCGTTTTACGAGCAGTACTTC.

In this sample, this clonotype turned up once. V gene TRBV19 combines with J gene TRBJ1-2; 12 bases are a match to TRBD1. V trimming: 6 bases; J trimming: 12 bases; junction bases outside the gene matches: 8. The V gene's germline CDR1 is LNHDA and CDR2 SQIVND (reference sequence). The CDR3 contains 13 residues. CDR3 amino acids: CASSAGTGGANTF. The CDR3 DNA is TGTGCCAGTAGCGCCGGGACAGGGGGCGCGAACACCTTC.

V usage is TRBV9 and J usage is TRBJ2-7; TRBD2 agrees at 12 bases. CDR1 and CDR2 from the germline V gene are SGDLS and YYNGEE. This CDR3 has 16 residues. With 3 bases clipped from V and 3 bases from J, the junction kept 7 bases outside the gene matches. CDR3 loop: CASSASSGGALYEQYF. CDR3 bases: TGTGCCAGCAGCGCCTCTAGCGGGGGGGCCCTCTACGAGCAGTACTTC.

This sequence joins TRBV7-9 and TRBJ1-1, with D possibly TRBD1 on 5 matching bases. This CDR3 contains 13 residues. V lost 5 bases, J lost 1 base, and 8 bases lay in between. Per the germline V gene, CDR1 is SEHNR and CDR2 is FQNEAQ (reference sequence). The CDR3 protein is CASSADRNTEAFF. The DNA for the CDR3 is TGTGCCAGCAGCGCAGACAGGAACACTGAAGCTTTCTTT.

The chain has TRBV11-2 and TRBJ2-3; perhaps TRBD2 as D (7 bases). CDR3 length: 13 amino acids. V was pared by 8 bases and J by 3 bases, with 12 bases between. Per the germline V gene, CDR1 is SGHAT and CDR2 is FQNNGV. The CDR3 sequence: CASGGGRTDTQYF. CDR3 in DNA: TGTGCCAGCGGGGGGGGCCGGACAGATACGCAGTATTTT.

The rearrangement uses TRBV20-1 and TRBJ2-1, with 16 bases that match TRBD2. Germline V gives CDR1 DFQATT, CDR2 SNEGSKA (reference sequence). The CDR3 consists of 15 residues. The V gene end was trimmed by 6 bases and the J gene end by 9 bases; junction bases not matched to a gene: 8. This CDR3 is CSANTGLAGGREQFF. Written as DNA, the CDR3 is TGCAGTGCAAACACGGGACTAGCGGGGGGGCGTGAGCAGTTCTTC.

The chain carries TRBV9 and TRBJ1-4; TRBD1 matches 8 bases. Per the germline V gene, CDR1 is SGDLS and CDR2 is YYNGEE. The CDR3 loop spans 13 amino acids. The ends lost 3 bases at V and 8 bases at J; junction bases unmatched: 3. The CDR3 DNA is TGTGCCAGCAGCGCAGGGGGCTCAGAAAAACTGTTTTTT. Its translation is CASSAGGSEKLFF.

V is TRBV12-3 or TRBV12-4 and J is TRBJ1-1, with TRBD1 matching 8 bases. The CDR3 length is 16 residues. V shed 7 bases and J 5 bases; nucleotides not matched to a gene: 15. CDR3 amino acids: CASTLGYGQGITEAFF. The CDR3 DNA reads TGTGCCAGCACCCTAGGATACGGACAGGGAATTACTGAAGCTTTCTTT.

The chain carries TRBV7-3 and TRBJ1-6, with D possibly TRBD1 on 6 matching bases. Trimming shortened V by 6 bases and J by 9 bases, and 12 bases separated the two germline ends. Per the germline V gene, CDR1 is SGHTA and CDR2 is FQGTGA. This CDR3 region has 13 residues. The CDR3 here is CASSTGWGSPLHF. The DNA for the CDR3 is TGTGCCAGCAGTACAGGGTGGGGTTCACCCCTCCACTTT. The full variable domain, completed using reference TRBV7-3 and TRBJ1-6, is GAGVSQTPSNKVTEKGKYVELRCDPISGHTALYWYRQSLGQGPEFLIYFQGTGAADDSGLPNDRFFAVRPEGSVSTLKIQRTERGDSAVYLCASSTGWGSPLHFGNGTRLTVT.

The V call is TRBV1, the J call TRBJ2-5; TRBD2, the table's D call, was not compared with the DNA. TRBV1 is a documented pseudogene. The CDR3 length is 14 residues. As DNA, the CDR3 is TGCACCAGAAAAACGGGACTTTCGAAAGAGACCCAGTACTTC. Amino acids: CTRKTGLSKETQYF.

This clonotype was detected only once. V gene TRBV2 combines with J gene TRBJ2-7; 8 bases agree with TRBD1. Trimming removed 4 bases from V and 1 base from J; junction bases left unmatched: 3. The length of the CDR3 is 14 residues. Germline V CDR1 and CDR2: SNHLY, FYNNEI. CDR3 coding DNA: TGTGCCAGCAGTGGACAGGGGACTTCCTACGAGCAGTACTTC. It codes for CASSGQGTSYEQYF.

The chain uses TRBV9 and TRBJ2-1; maybe TRBD2 (6 bases). This CDR3 region has 10 residues. The V gene lost 8 bases and the J gene lost 10 bases, with 10 bases spanning the gap. The germline V gene encodes CDR1 SGDLS and CDR2 YYNGEE. The CDR3 DNA reads as TGTGCCAGGCTACTAGCCGAGCAGTTCTTC. Encoded protein: CARLLAEQFF.

The V and J genes are TRBV9 and TRBJ2-4; 9 nucleotides line up with TRBD1. CDR1 SGDLS and CDR2 YYNGEE come from the germline V gene. The CDR3 totals 14 residues. The ends lost 0 bases at V and 9 bases at J; junction bases unmatched: 4. CDR3: CASSVGTGDGIQYF. CDR3 DNA sequence: TGTGCCAGCAGCGTAGGGACAGGGGACGGCATTCAGTACTTC.

The rearrangement links TRBV7-8 to TRBJ1-1; 8 bases line up with TRBD1. Germline V gene lookup returns CDR1 SGHVS and CDR2 FQNEAQ. V was pared by 5 bases and J by 0 bases, with 5 bases of the junction left unmatched. The CDR3 contains 15 residues. This CDR3 is CASSVGQGMNTEAFF. The DNA for the CDR3 is TGTGCCAGCAGCGTCGGACAGGGAATGAACACTGAAGCTTTCTTT.

The rearrangement joins TRBV13 to TRBJ1-1, with D hard to call. This CDR3 contains 16 residues. Germline assignment: CDR1 PRHDT and CDR2 FYEKMQ (reference sequence). The V gene lost 5 bases and the J gene lost 3 bases, with 19 bases spanning the gap. CDR3 loop: CASSLRTVAIYTEAFF. The CDR3 DNA is TGTGCCAGCAGCCTCAGGACGGTCGCGATCTACACTGAAGCTTTCTTT.

The chain joins TRBV27 to TRBJ1-5; the D is unclear. This CDR3 has 9 amino acids. Germline lookup yields CDR1 MNHEY and CDR2 SMNVEV (reference sequence). Trimming left V 10 bases short and J 6 bases short, with 4 bases between. In nucleotides, the CDR3 is TGTGCCACCGGTCAGCCCCAGCATTTT. This translates into CATGQPQHF.

This clonotype appeared a few times. V and J are TRBV12-3 or TRBV12-4 and TRBJ2-7; no clear D gene. The germline V and J ends were trimmed by 3 bases and 3 bases, with 3 bases remaining between them. The CDR3 covers 11 residues. The CDR3 spells CASSFGYEQYF. The CDR3 DNA follows: TGTGCCAGCAGTTTTGGCTACGAGCAGTACTTC.

The chain links TRBV14 to TRBJ2-1, with D possibly being TRBD2 (6 bases). This CDR3 has 18 residues. Germline V CDR1 and CDR2: SGHDN, FVKESK. Trimming took 0 bases from V and 3 from J, leaving 18 bases between them. The CDR3 DNA reads as TGTGCCAGCAGCCAAGAACACCCACTAGTGGGGGGCTACAATGAGCAGTTCTTC. Translated, it gives CASSQEHPLVGGYNEQFF.

This clonotype showed up just a few times. The V call is TRBV6-6, the J call TRBJ2-2; D is ambiguous. The CDR3 runs 12 residues. The V gene's germline CDR1 is MNHNY and CDR2 SVGAGI (reference sequence). V gave up 3 bases and J gave up 6 bases, with 5 bases separating them. As DNA, the CDR3 is TGTGCCAGCAGTTATGGGGCCGGGGAGCTGTTTTTT. Its protein is CASSYGAGELFF.

This chain uses TRBV20-1 with TRBJ1-1; D gene unclear. Germline V CDR1 and CDR2: DFQATT, SNEGSKA (reference sequence). The CDR3 totals 15 residues. V was clipped by 0 bases and J by 8 bases, with 19 bases between them. Here the CDR3 reads CSARDMKGPTTEAFF. CDR3 sequence (DNA): TGCAGTGCTAGAGATATGAAAGGGCCCACTACCGAAGCTTTCTTT.

J is TRBJ2-7 and V is TRBV9; tentatively, D is TRBD1 (6 bases). CDR1 is SGDLS, CDR2 YYNGEE, per germline. The CDR3 loop spans 15 amino acids. Trimming pared 0 bases from V and 2 bases from J, leaving 12 bases between. CDR3 sequence reads: CASSVGWGRTYEQYF. CDR3 nucleotide sequence: TGTGCCAGCAGCGTAGGGTGGGGGCGCACCTACGAGCAGTACTTC.